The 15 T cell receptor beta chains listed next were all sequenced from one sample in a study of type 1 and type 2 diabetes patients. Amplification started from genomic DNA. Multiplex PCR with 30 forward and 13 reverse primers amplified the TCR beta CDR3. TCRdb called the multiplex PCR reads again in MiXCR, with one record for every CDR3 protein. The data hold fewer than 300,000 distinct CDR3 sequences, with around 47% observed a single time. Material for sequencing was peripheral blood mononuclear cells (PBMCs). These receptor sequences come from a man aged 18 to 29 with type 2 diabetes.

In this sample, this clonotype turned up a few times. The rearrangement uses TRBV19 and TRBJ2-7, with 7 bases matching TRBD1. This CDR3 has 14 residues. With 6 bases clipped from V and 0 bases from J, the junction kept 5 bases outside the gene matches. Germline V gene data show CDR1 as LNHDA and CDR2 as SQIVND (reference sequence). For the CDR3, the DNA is TGTGCCAGTAGCGGGACAGTTACCTCCTACGAGCAGTACTTC. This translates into CASSGTVTSYEQYF.

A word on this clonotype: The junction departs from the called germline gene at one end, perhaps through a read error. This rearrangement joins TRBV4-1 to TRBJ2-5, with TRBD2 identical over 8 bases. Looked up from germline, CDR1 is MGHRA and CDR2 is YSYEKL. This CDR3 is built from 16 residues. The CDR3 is CASSQDPHRGGETQYF. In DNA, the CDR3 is TGTGCCAGCAGCCAAGACCCCCACCGGGGGGGAGAGACCCAGTACTTC.

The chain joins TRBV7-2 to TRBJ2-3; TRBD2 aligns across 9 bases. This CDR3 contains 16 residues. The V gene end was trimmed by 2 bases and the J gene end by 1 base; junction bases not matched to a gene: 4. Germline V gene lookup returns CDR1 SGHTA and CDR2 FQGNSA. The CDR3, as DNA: TGTGCCAGCAGCTTAAGGGGCGGGGGGGGCACAGATACGCAGTATTTT. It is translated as CASSLRGGGGTDTQYF. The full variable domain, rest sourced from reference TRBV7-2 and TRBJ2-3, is GAGVSQSPSNKVTEKGKDVELRCDPISGHTALYWYRQSLGQGLEFLIYFQGNSAPDKSGLPSDRFSAERTGGSVSTLTIQRTQQEDSAVYLCASSLRGGGGTDTQYFGPGTRLTVL.

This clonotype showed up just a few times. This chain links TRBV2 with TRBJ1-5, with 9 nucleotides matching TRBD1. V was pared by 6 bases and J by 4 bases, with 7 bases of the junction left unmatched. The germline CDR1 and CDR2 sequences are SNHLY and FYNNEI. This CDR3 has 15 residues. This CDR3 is CASSRDRGYNQPQHF. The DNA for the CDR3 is TGTGCCAGCAGCCGCGACAGGGGGTATAATCAGCCCCAGCATTTT.

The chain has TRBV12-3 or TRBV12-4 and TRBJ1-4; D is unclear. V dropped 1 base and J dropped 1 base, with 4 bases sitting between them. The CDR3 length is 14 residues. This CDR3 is CASSLDRTNEKLFF. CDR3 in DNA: TGTGCCAGCAGTTTAGACAGAACTAATGAAAAACTGTTTTTT.

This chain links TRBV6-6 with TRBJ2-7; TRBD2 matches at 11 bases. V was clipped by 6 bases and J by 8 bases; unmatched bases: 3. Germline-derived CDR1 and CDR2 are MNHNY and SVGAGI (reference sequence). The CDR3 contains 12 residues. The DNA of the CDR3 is TGTGCCAGCAGCGGGACTAGCGGACAGCAGTACTTC. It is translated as CASSGTSGQQYF.

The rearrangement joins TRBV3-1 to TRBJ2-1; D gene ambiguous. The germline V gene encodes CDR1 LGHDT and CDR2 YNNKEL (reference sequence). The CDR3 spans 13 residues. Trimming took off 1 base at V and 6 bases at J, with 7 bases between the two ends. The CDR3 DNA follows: TGTGCCAGCAGCCAAGTAGGCACCAATGAGCAGTTCTTC. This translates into CASSQVGTNEQFF.

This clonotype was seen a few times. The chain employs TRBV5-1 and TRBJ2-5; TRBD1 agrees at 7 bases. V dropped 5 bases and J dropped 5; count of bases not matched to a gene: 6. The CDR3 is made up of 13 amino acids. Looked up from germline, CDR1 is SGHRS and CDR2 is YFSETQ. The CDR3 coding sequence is TGCGCCAGCAGTGCTGGACAGGTCGAGACCCAGTACTTC. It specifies CASSAGQVETQYF.

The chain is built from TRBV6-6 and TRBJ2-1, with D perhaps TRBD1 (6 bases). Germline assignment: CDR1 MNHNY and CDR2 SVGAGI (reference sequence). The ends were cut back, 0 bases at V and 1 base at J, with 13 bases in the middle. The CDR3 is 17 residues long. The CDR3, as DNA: TGTGCCAGCAGTTACTCGGGCCCCCAGGGGTCCTACAATGAGCAGTTCTTC. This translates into CASSYSGPQGSYNEQFF.

CDR3 nucleotides: TGTGCCAGCAGTTTGGGGGTATATGTAACTGGCTACACCTTC. This sequence encodes CASSLGVYVTGYTF. The chain couples TRBV28 to TRBJ1-2; TRBD1 might be the D (5 bases). The CDR3 is 14 amino acids. Germline V gene data show CDR1 as MDHEN and CDR2 as SYDVKM. V was cut by 3 bases and J by 7 bases, with 15 bases left in between.

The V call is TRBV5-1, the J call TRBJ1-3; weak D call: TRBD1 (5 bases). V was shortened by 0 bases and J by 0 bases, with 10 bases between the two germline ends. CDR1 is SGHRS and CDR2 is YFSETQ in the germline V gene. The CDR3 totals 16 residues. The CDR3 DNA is TGCGCCAGCAGCTTGGCCAAGGGGAGCTCTGGAAACACCATATATTTT. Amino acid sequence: CASSLAKGSSGNTIYF.

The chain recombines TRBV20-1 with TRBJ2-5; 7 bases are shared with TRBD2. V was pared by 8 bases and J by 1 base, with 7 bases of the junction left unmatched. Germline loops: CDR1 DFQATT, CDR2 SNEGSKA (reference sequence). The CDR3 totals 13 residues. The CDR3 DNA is TGCAGTCCTAAAGCGGGGCCCCAAGAGACCCAGTACTTC. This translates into CSPKAGPQETQYF.

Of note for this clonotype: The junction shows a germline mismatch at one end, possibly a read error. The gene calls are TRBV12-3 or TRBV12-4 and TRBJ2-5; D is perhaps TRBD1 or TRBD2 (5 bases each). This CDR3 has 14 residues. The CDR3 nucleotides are TGTGCCTGCAGTTTCCGGGGCGGGCAAGAGACCCAGTACTTC. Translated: CACSFRGGQETQYF.

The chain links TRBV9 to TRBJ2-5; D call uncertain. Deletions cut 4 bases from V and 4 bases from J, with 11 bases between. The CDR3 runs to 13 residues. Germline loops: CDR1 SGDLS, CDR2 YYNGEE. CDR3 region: CASSPSQVETQYF. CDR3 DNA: TGTGCCAGCAGCCCCTCCCAGGTAGAGACCCAGTACTTC.

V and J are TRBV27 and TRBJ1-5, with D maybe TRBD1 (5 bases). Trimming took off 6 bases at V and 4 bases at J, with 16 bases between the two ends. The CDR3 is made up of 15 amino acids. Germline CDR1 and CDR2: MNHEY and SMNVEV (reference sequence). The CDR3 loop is CASSPTDPWNQPQHF. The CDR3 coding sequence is TGTGCCAGCAGCCCGACAGACCCATGGAATCAGCCCCAGCATTTT.